Each of the 31 T cell receptor beta chains below was sequenced from the same sample in a study of T cells after yellow fever vaccination. One entry per CDR3 protein, called by TCRdb with MiXCR from the 5' RACE reads. The sample has about 50,000 distinct CDR3 sequences, 5.5% to 6% seen once. The starting material was PBMCs, either bulk or a sorted T-cell subset (CD4+, CD8+, memory, or dextramer-sorted; not recorded which), obtained on the day of the yellow fever booster vaccination. The receptors were sampled from a man aged 18 to 29 who received the YFV17D yellow fever vaccine.

This clonotype came up many times. The chain links TRBV20-1 to TRBJ2-7, with a tentative D call TRBD1 (6 bases). V was cut by 0 bases and J by 5 bases, with 8 bases left in between. Germline CDR1 DFQATT, CDR2 SNEGSKA (reference sequence). CDR3 length: 12 residues. CDR3 sequence: CSARDQGHEQYF. CDR3 nucleotides: TGCAGTGCTAGAGATCAGGGGCACGAGCAGTACTTC.

The sample holds a few counts of this clonotype. The chain uses TRBV4-3 and TRBJ2-7; D is unresolved. This CDR3 has 15 amino acids. V was shortened by 0 bases and J by 3 bases, with 12 bases between the two germline ends. Looked up from germline, CDR1 is LGHNA and CDR2 is YSLEER. CDR3 coding DNA: TGCGCCAGCAGCCAAGATTTCCAGCCGCGCTACGAGCAGTACTTC. Its translation: CASSQDFQPRYEQYF.

The gene calls are TRBV5-1 and TRBJ2-2, with D uncertain. CDR3 length: 13 amino acids. Trimming took 2 bases from V and 6 from J, leaving 8 bases between them. CDR1 SGHRS and CDR2 YFSETQ come from the germline V gene. CDR3 sequence reads: CASSLSGPGELFF. CDR3 DNA sequence: TGCGCCAGCAGCTTATCTGGGCCCGGGGAGCTGTTTTTT.

The rearrangement links TRBV9 to TRBJ2-4; a weak D match, TRBD2 (5 bases). V lost 3 bases and J lost 9, with 22 bases in between. The CDR3 is 16 residues long. The V gene's germline CDR1 is SGDLS and CDR2 YYNGEE. The CDR3 loop reads CASSASAQEAVGIQYF. The CDR3 DNA sequence: TGTGCCAGCAGCGCAAGTGCGCAGGAGGCGGTCGGCATTCAGTACTTC.

This clonotype was picked up a small number of times. The gene calls are TRBV27 and TRBJ1-1; D remains ambiguous. This CDR3 spans 13 amino acids. Germline lookup yields CDR1 MNHEY and CDR2 SMNVEV (reference sequence). Trimming left V 0 bases short and J 7 bases short, with 9 bases between. The CDR3: CASSLSLTSEAFF. CDR3 DNA: TGTGCCAGCAGTTTATCGCTAACTAGTGAAGCTTTCTTT.

CDR3 protein: CASSFPGATDTQYF. As DNA, the CDR3 is TGTGCCAGCAGTTTCCCGGGGGCTACAGATACGCAGTATTTT. The chain employs TRBV28 and TRBJ2-3; D may correspond to TRBD1 or TRBD2 (6 bases each). The CDR3 extends over 14 amino acids. Germline-derived CDR1 and CDR2 are MDHEN and SYDVKM. Trimming removed 3 bases at V and 3 bases at J, with 10 bases between.

This clonotype was found many times. The chain couples TRBV2 to TRBJ1-1; D might be TRBD1 (5 bases). The CDR3 extends over 13 amino acids. Germline V gene data show CDR1 as SNHLY and CDR2 as FYNNEI. The V gene lost 1 base and the J gene lost 9 bases, with 12 bases spanning the gap. CDR3 sequence: CASSEDGRDQAFF. The DNA of the CDR3 is TGTGCCAGCAGTGAAGACGGCAGGGACCAAGCTTTCTTT.

This clonotype was seen ten or more times. The rearrangement links TRBV7-8 to TRBJ2-5; no definite D call. V was cut by 0 bases and J by 2 bases, with 13 bases left in between. CDR1 is SGHVS, CDR2 FQNEAQ, per germline. The CDR3 spans 16 residues. The CDR3 here is CASSLARSLYQETQYF. CDR3 bases: TGTGCCAGCAGCTTAGCGCGTTCCCTATATCAAGAGACCCAGTACTTC.

This clonotype was observed many times. V gene TRBV5-1 combines with J gene TRBJ2-7, with 9 bases fitting TRBD1. CDR1 SGHRS and CDR2 YFSETQ come from the germline V gene. The ends lost 4 bases at V and 7 bases at J; junction bases unmatched: 9. The CDR3 spans 14 residues. CDR3 DNA: TGCGCCAGCAGCCCGGCTGGGACAGGGTTTGAGCAGTACTTC. Its translation: CASSPAGTGFEQYF.

Ten or more counts support this clonotype. The rearrangement uses TRBV29-1 and TRBJ2-7; 7 nucleotides agree with TRBD1. This CDR3 spans 13 amino acids. The J segment lost 1 base and the V segment lost 6 bases, leaving 6 bases of the junction unmatched. CDR1 and CDR2 (germline): SQVTM, ANQGSEA. DNA for the CDR3: TGCAGCGTGGTGACAGGGTCATCCTACGAGCAGTACGTC. Translating gives CSVVTGSSYEQYV.

The table lists this clonotype with a few counts. The V call is TRBV4-3, the J call TRBJ1-4; D unresolved. V was clipped by 2 bases and J by 0 bases, with 10 bases between them. The CDR3 has 16 amino acids. Germline assignment: CDR1 LGHNA and CDR2 YSLEER. The CDR3 region is CASSQKRFATNEKLFF. The DNA for the CDR3 is TGCGCCAGCAGCCAAAAGCGGTTTGCAACTAATGAAAAACTGTTTTTT.

This clonotype was recorded at least ten times. The chain is built from TRBV12-3 or TRBV12-4 and TRBJ2-3; TRBD1 might be the D (6 bases). V gave up 7 bases and J gave up 2 bases, with 16 bases separating them. The CDR3 extends over 15 amino acids. The CDR3 is CASTKWGQPTDTQYF. The CDR3, as DNA: TGTGCCAGCACCAAATGGGGACAACCCACAGATACGCAGTATTTT.

There are many counts of this clonotype. The V and J genes are TRBV7-2 and TRBJ2-3; TRBD2 agrees at 9 bases. CDR3 length: 14 amino acids. Trimming removed 5 bases from V and 3 bases from J; junction bases left unmatched: 3. The V gene's germline CDR1 is SGHTA and CDR2 FQGNSA. The CDR3 region is CASSISGGTDTQYF. Here the CDR3 DNA reads TGTGCCAGCAGCATTAGCGGGGGAACAGATACGCAGTATTTT.

This clonotype was detected many times. The V and J genes are TRBV4-1 and TRBJ1-1; no reliable D call. The length of the CDR3 is 11 residues. In germline, CDR1 is MGHRA, CDR2 YSYEKL. V shed 4 bases and J shed 4 bases, with 4 bases lying between them. This CDR3 reads CASSLSTEAFF. In DNA form, the CDR3 reads TGCGCCAGCAGCCTGTCCACTGAAGCTTTCTTT.

The rearrangement uses TRBV12-3 or TRBV12-4 and TRBJ2-3; 10 bases align to TRBD1. Losses at the gene ends were 5 bases for V and 3 bases for J; bases not matched to a gene: 2. The CDR3 is 14 residues long. CDR3 nucleotide sequence: TGTGCCAGCAGTCTGGACAGGGGGACAGATACGCAGTATTTT. Its translation is CASSLDRGTDTQYF.

Notes on this clonotype: This sequence may be a read error, since a much larger clone differs from it by one base. The rearrangement joins TRBV7-6 to TRBJ2-1, with a weak D call TRBD2 (7 bases). Germline-derived CDR1 and CDR2 are SGHVS and FNYEAQ. The CDR3 has 14 amino acids. Deletions cut 0 bases from V and 12 bases from J, with 15 bases between. The CDR3 sequence: CASSLARGGGVQFF. Written as DNA, the CDR3 is TGTGCCAGCAGCTTAGCGCGAGGGGGGGGTGTGCAGTTCTTC.

The table lists this clonotype with many counts. The chain employs TRBV5-1 and TRBJ2-7; D may match TRBD1 or TRBD2 (5 bases each). CDR1 SGHRS and CDR2 YFSETQ come from the germline V gene. V was clipped by 0 bases and J by 0 bases, with 13 bases between them. The CDR3 totals 16 residues. CDR3 nucleotide sequence: TGCGCCAGCAGCTTGGGTGGGACCGTCAGCTCCTACGAGCAGTACTTC. This gives the protein CASSLGGTVSSYEQYF.

This clonotype appeared many times. The genes are TRBV7-9 and TRBJ2-3; D might be TRBD2 (5 bases). Trimming pared 4 bases from V and 0 bases from J, leaving 11 bases between. Per the germline V gene, CDR1 is SEHNR and CDR2 is FQNEAQ (reference sequence). This CDR3 region has 15 residues. In DNA, the CDR3 is TGTGCCAGCAGCTCCACTAGAGTCAGCACAGATACGCAGTATTTT. Its translation: CASSSTRVSTDTQYF. Together with reference TRBV7-9 and TRBJ2-3, the CDR3 gives the full variable domain: DTGVSQNPRHKITKRGQNVTFRCDPISEHNRLYWYRQTLGQGPEFLTYFQNEAQLEKSRLLSDRFSAERPKGSFSTLEIQRTEQGDSAMYLCASSSTRVSTDTQYFGPGTRLTVL.

The chain recombines TRBV5-6 with TRBJ2-5; 8 nucleotides match TRBD2. Trimming removed 7 bases from V and 5 bases from J; junction bases left unmatched: 16. Germline assignment: CDR1 SGHDT and CDR2 YYEEEE. CDR3 length: 16 amino acids. CDR3 sequence (DNA): TGTGCCAGCCACACGGCTTTGCGGGGGGCCGGGGAGACCCAGTACTTC. Translated: CASHTALRGAGETQYF. Full variable domain (outside the CDR3, taken from reference TRBV5-6 and TRBJ2-5): DAGVTQSPTHLIKTRGQQVTLRCSPKSGHDTVSWYQQALGQGPQFIFQYYEEEERQRGNFPDRFSGHQFPNYSSELNVNALLLGDSALYLCASHTALRGAGETQYFGPGTRLLVL.

This clonotype was detected a few times. This rearrangement joins TRBV6-1 to TRBJ1-5; a weak D match, TRBD1 (5 bases). CDR1 is MNHNS and CDR2 is SASEGT in the germline V gene. V was clipped by 2 bases and J by 6 bases, with 17 bases between them. The CDR3 has 16 amino acids. The CDR3 loop is CASSESGRPGAQPQHF. The CDR3, as DNA: TGTGCCAGCAGTGAATCAGGGAGACCGGGAGCTCAGCCCCAGCATTTT.

In this sample, this clonotype turned up many times. V usage is TRBV5-1 and J usage is TRBJ1-1, with D perhaps matching TRBD1 (6 bases). CDR3 length: 13 amino acids. The V gene's germline CDR1 is SGHRS and CDR2 YFSETQ. Trimming pared 6 bases from V and 1 base from J, leaving 10 bases between. The CDR3 DNA follows: TGCGCCAGCAAGGACAGACCGAACACTGAAGCTTTCTTT. Translation gives CASKDRPNTEAFF. The full variable domain, completed using reference TRBV5-1 and TRBJ1-1, is KAGVTQTPRYLIKTRGQQVTLSCSPISGHRSVSWYQQTPGQGLQFLFEYFSETQRNKGNFPGRFSGRQFSNSRSEMNVSTLELGDSALYLCASKDRPNTEAFFGQGTRLTVV.

Only a few counts were recorded for this clonotype. The chain employs TRBV19 and TRBJ2-5; D unclear. Trimming took 3 bases from V and 0 from J, leaving 8 bases between them. CDR3 size: 14 residues. Germline V gene lookup returns CDR1 LNHDA and CDR2 SQIVND (reference sequence). CDR3 residues: CASSIRNNQETQYF. CDR3 DNA: TGTGCCAGTAGTATTAGGAATAACCAAGAGACCCAGTACTTC.

The J gene is TRBJ1-2, the V gene TRBV20-1; the match to TRBD1 covers 9 bases. This CDR3 contains 16 residues. Germline-derived CDR1 and CDR2 are DFQATT and SNEGSKA (reference sequence). With V trimmed by 5 bases and J by 5 bases, 15 bases remained unmatched. CDR3 residues: CSAYRDRAPLRYGYTF. Here the CDR3 DNA reads TGCAGTGCTTACCGGGACAGGGCCCCACTTCGGTATGGCTACACCTTC.

The rearrangement links TRBV24-1 to TRBJ2-3; D ambiguous. Germline V gene data show CDR1 as KGHDR and CDR2 as SFDVKD. Trimming took off 7 bases at V and 4 bases at J, with 8 bases between the two ends. The CDR3 extends over 12 amino acids. Written as DNA, the CDR3 is TGTGCCACCAGGGGGTTGGCAGATACGCAGTATTTT. Amino acids: CATRGLADTQYF.

This clonotype was counted between two and nine times. The genes are TRBV2 and TRBJ1-1; no clear D gene. The CDR3 spans 14 residues. Trimming left V 0 bases short and J 8 bases short, with 13 bases between. CDR1 is SNHLY and CDR2 is FYNNEI in the germline V gene. CDR3 coding DNA: TGTGCCAGCAGTGAAGCGCTTTTCGGGAGAGAAGCTTTCTTT. Amino acids: CASSEALFGREAFF. Filled out from reference TRBV2 and TRBJ1-1, the complete variable domain reads EPEVTQTPSHQVTQMGQEVILRCVPISNHLYFYWYRQILGQKVEFLVSFYNNEISEKSEIFDDQFSVERPDGSNFTLKIRSTKLEDSAMYFCASSEALFGREAFFGQGTRLTVV.

This clonotype came up many times. The rearrangement joins TRBV7-3 to TRBJ2-1; 12 nucleotides match TRBD2. Germline CDR1 and CDR2: SGHTA and FQGTGA. J gave up 7 bases and V 5 bases, and 6 bases lay outside the gene matches. The CDR3 extends over 15 amino acids. CDR3 loop: CASSLRLAGENEQFF. The CDR3, as DNA: TGTGCCAGCAGCCTACGACTAGCGGGAGAAAATGAGCAGTTCTTC.

This clonotype has at least ten counts. The gene calls are TRBV4-1 and TRBJ1-1; 8 bases align to TRBD1. Germline-derived CDR1 and CDR2 are MGHRA and YSYEKL. The trim removed 4 bases at V and 1 base at J, leaving 8 bases unmatched. CDR3 size: 16 residues. CDR3: CASSLMTGTGNTEAFF. The CDR3 DNA follows: TGCGCCAGCAGCCTTATGACAGGGACAGGGAACACTGAAGCTTTCTTT.

There are many counts of this clonotype. In DNA, the CDR3 is TGTGCCAGCAGCTTAGGGGGAAACTACGAGCAGTACTTC. Amino acid sequence: CASSLGGNYEQYF. The chain is built from TRBV7-2 and TRBJ2-7, with no clear D. Germline V gives CDR1 SGHTA, CDR2 FQGNSA. The ends were cut back, 1 base at V and 3 bases at J, with 7 bases in the middle. The CDR3 extends over 13 amino acids. Full variable domain (remainder filled in from reference TRBV7-2 and TRBJ2-7): GAGVSQSPSNKVTEKGKDVELRCDPISGHTALYWYRQSLGQGLEFLIYFQGNSAPDKSGLPSDRFSAERTGGSVSTLTIQRTQQEDSAVYLCASSLGGNYEQYFGPGTRLTVT.

This clonotype was detected many times. This chain links TRBV29-1 with TRBJ1-1; D gene ambiguous. Germline assignment: CDR1 SQVTM and CDR2 ANQGSEA. The CDR3 length is 14 residues. Trimming took off 7 bases at V and 5 bases at J, with 20 bases between the two ends. The CDR3 reads CSGEGGLLGTEAFF. The CDR3 DNA reads TGCAGCGGAGAGGGCGGACTTCTAGGGACTGAAGCTTTCTTT.

This clonotype has only a few counts. The chain recombines TRBV11-2 with TRBJ2-7; unclear D gene. This CDR3 has 14 residues. Germline CDR1 reads SGHAT; CDR2 reads FQNNGV. Trimming pared 1 base from V and 7 bases from J, leaving 14 bases between. In DNA, the CDR3 is TGTGCCAGCAGCTTAGTTTTAAACTTTGTGGAGCAGTACGTC. Protein sequence: CASSLVLNFVEQYV.

The chain recombines TRBV7-9 with TRBJ1-2; 10 bases are shared with TRBD1. This CDR3 has 15 amino acids. With 3 bases clipped from V and 8 bases from J, the junction kept 9 bases outside the gene matches. Germline V gene lookup returns CDR1 SEHNR and CDR2 FQNEAQ (reference sequence). The chain's CDR3 is CASSLAAGTGEGYTF. CDR3 in DNA: TGTGCCAGCAGCTTGGCCGCCGGGACAGGGGAAGGCTACACCTTC.